The 7 T cell receptor beta chains reported below all come from one sample, sequenced in a study of blood T cell repertoires in COVID-19. This table comes from immunoSEQ multiplex PCR, and its TCRdb copy is limited to in-frame clones, with some not included. Of about 110,000 clones detected, about 80% appear once; the ten largest clones hold approximately 7%. Sequencing used peripheral blood. These receptors all stem from a woman between 50 and 59 years old with acute or convalescent COVID-19.

J is TRBJ2-2 and V is TRBV9; D might be TRBD2 (6 bases). V was trimmed by 0 bases and J by 1 base, leaving 10 bases between them. The CDR3 is made up of 16 amino acids. Germline V lookup: CDR1 SGDLS, CDR2 YYNGEE. CDR3 sequence: CASSVGGAGNTGELFF. DNA of the CDR3: TGTGCCAGCAGCGTAGGCGGGGCCGGGAACACCGGGGAGCTGTTTTTT.

The rearrangement uses TRBV7-9 and TRBJ2-3; weak D call: TRBD2 (5 bases). Germline V gives CDR1 SEHNR, CDR2 FQNEAQ (reference sequence). The V gene lost 5 bases and the J gene lost 1 base, with 13 bases spanning the gap. The CDR3 length is 15 residues. The DNA for the CDR3 is TGTGCCAGCAGCCCCTCGGGGAAGGGCACAGATACGCAGTATTTT. It specifies CASSPSGKGTDTQYF.

CDR3 region: CASSPQGQGLNYGYTF. The DNA of the CDR3 is TGTGCCAGCTCACCACAGGGGCAGGGATTAAACTATGGCTACACCTTC. The gene calls are TRBV18 and TRBJ1-2, with D perhaps matching TRBD1 (5 bases). The CDR3 has 16 amino acids. The V and J ends lost 1 base and 2 bases respectively, with 14 bases between them. CDR1 is KGHSH and CDR2 is LQKENI in the germline V gene.

The chain couples TRBV2 to TRBJ1-2; 8 bases line up with TRBD1. The CDR3 covers 13 residues. The V gene end was trimmed by 7 bases and the J gene end by 5 bases; junction bases not matched to a gene: 6. In germline, CDR1 is SNHLY, CDR2 FYNNEI. CDR3 nucleotide sequence: TGTGCCAGCATTGGCAGGGGGCGGTATGGCTACACCTTC. Protein product: CASIGRGRYGYTF.

This clone has a handful of counts. This chain joins TRBV5-1 and TRBJ2-3; D is perhaps TRBD1 (6 bases). The CDR3 length is 17 residues. Trimming left V 6 bases short and J 0 bases short, with 20 bases between. Germline V gene data show CDR1 as SGHRS and CDR2 as YFSETQ. CDR3 loop: CASTKVGTSYSTDTQYF. The CDR3 region has the DNA TGCGCCAGCACAAAAGTCGGGACATCCTATAGCACAGATACGCAGTATTTT. The full variable domain, its missing parts supplied by reference TRBV5-1 and TRBJ2-3, is KAGVTQTPRYLIKTRGQQVTLSCSPISGHRSVSWYQQTPGQGLQFLFEYFSETQRNKGNFPGRFSGRQFSNSRSEMNVSTLELGDSALYLCASTKVGTSYSTDTQYFGPGTRLTVL.

The chain links TRBV18 to TRBJ2-1, with 7 nucleotides matching TRBD1. The CDR3 contains 16 residues. Losses at the gene ends were 3 bases for V and 5 bases for J; bases not matched to a gene: 10. Per germline, CDR1 KGHSH and CDR2 LQKENI. CDR3 sequence: CASSPRDRIGHNEQFF. CDR3 sequence (DNA): TGTGCCAGCTCACCCCGGGACAGAATAGGTCACAATGAGCAGTTCTTC.

CDR3 region: CASSDPGQGGDQPQHF. CDR3 nucleotide sequence: TGTGCCAGCAGTGATCCGGGACAGGGAGGTGATCAGCCCCAGCATTTT. This rearrangement joins TRBV2 to TRBJ1-5; 9 bases line up with TRBD1. Germline V gene data show CDR1 as SNHLY and CDR2 as FYNNEI. Germline trimming cut 3 bases from V and 5 bases from J; bases unmatched to any gene: 8. The CDR3 spans 16 residues. The full variable domain, with the rest looked up from reference TRBV2 and TRBJ1-5, is EPEVTQTPSHQVTQMGQEVILRCVPISNHLYFYWYRQILGQKVEFLVSFYNNEISEKSEIFDDQFSVERPDGSNFTLKIRSTKLEDSAMYFCASSDPGQGGDQPQHFGDGTRLSIL.